This TCR beta chain was identified during a study of control samples from healthy donors and cancer patients. Germline loops: CDR1 SGHAT, CDR2 FQNNGV. J lost 4 bases, V lost 6 bases, and 6 bases had no gene match. The CDR3 loop spans 14 amino acids. This table comes from immunoSEQ multiplex PCR, and its TCRdb copy is limited to in-frame clones, with some not included. Among around 110,000 clones listed, around 89% were seen once. V gene TRBV11-2 combines with J gene TRBJ2-3; 8 bases are a match to TRBD2. The sequence was obtained from a woman aged 50 to 60 with colorectal cancer. The specimen sequenced was PBMCs. The CDR3 nucleotides read TGTGCCAGCAGACGACGGCGGGAGGCAGATACGCAGTATTTT. Translated: CASRRRREADTQYF.